The 15 T cell receptor beta chains in this list originate from one sample, sequenced in a study of human T cells and chemical hapten exposure (dated by TCRdb to about 2021). Receptor libraries were prepared by 5' RACE. The sequencing machine was an Illumina MiSeq. TCRdb reanalyzed the raw reads on its own, using fastp at Q25 for trimming and MiXCR for clone calling, and kept in-frame beta chains. Every entry covers one CDR3 protein and lists the most common genes and DNA from its rows. For this sample the table gives around 80,000 distinct CDR3 sequences, of which 15% were detected only once. The ten largest clonotypes hold approximately 7% of the sample. Total RNA was isolated from unfractionated whole blood collected in Tempus Blood RNA tubes. These receptors were taken from a female donor in good health.

This clonotype was found a few times. This chain links TRBV6-6 with TRBJ2-3; possibly TRBD1 or TRBD2 for D (5 bases each). V lost 6 bases, J lost 6 bases, and 13 bases lay in between. The CDR3 has 13 residues. Germline V gene sequence: CDR1 MNHNY, CDR2 SVGAGI (reference sequence). CDR3 nucleotides: TGTGCCAGCAGCCCGGGGCCCCCGGATACGCAGTATTTT. It encodes CASSPGPPDTQYF.

This clonotype was seen more than once but under ten times. The chain has TRBV27 and TRBJ1-6, with TRBD1 as a possible D gene (6 bases). The germline gives CDR1 MNHEY, CDR2 SMNVEV (reference sequence). Trimming removed 2 bases from V and 3 bases from J, with 11 bases in between. The CDR3 extends over 16 amino acids. For the CDR3, the DNA is TGTGCCAGCAGTTTAGTAGGGGACATCTATAATTCACCCCTCCACTTT. Translation gives CASSLVGDIYNSPLHF.

This clonotype was observed a few times. The chain employs TRBV7-9 and TRBJ2-5, with TRBD2 identical over 7 bases. The CDR3 spans 13 residues. V gave up 5 bases and J gave up 4 bases; unmatched junction bases: 4. Germline V gene sequence: CDR1 SEHNR, CDR2 FQNEAQ (reference sequence). CDR3 DNA sequence: TGTGCCAGCAGCCGCGCTAGCGGAGAGACCCAGTACTTC. Its protein is CASSRASGETQYF.

The gene calls are TRBV6-5 and TRBJ1-1, with a tentative D call TRBD1 (5 bases). The germline V gene encodes CDR1 MNHEY and CDR2 SVGAGI. CDR3 length equals 16 residues. V was clipped by 0 bases and J by 0 bases, with 11 bases between them. CDR3 coding DNA: TGTGCCAGCAGTTACTCGACAGTGCGAGTGAACACTGAAGCTTTCTTT. Amino acids: CASSYSTVRVNTEAFF.

This rearrangement joins TRBV6-2 or TRBV6-3 to TRBJ2-1, with TRBD1 matching over 9 bases. Germline V gives CDR1 MNHEY, CDR2 SVGEGT. This CDR3 region has 14 residues. Unmatched junction bases numbered 11, after V lost 8 bases and J lost 9 bases. CDR3 coding DNA: TGTGCCAGCGCGGAGGCGGGACAGGGTTTTGAGCAGTTCTTC. Protein sequence: CASAEAGQGFEQFF.

The chain links TRBV7-9 to TRBJ1-5; D uncertain. Germline-derived CDR1 and CDR2 are SEHNR and FQNEAQ (reference sequence). Trimming stripped 5 bases from V and 0 bases from J, with 8 bases between. The CDR3 has 14 residues. CDR3 sequence: CASSTSLSNQPQHF. The DNA of the CDR3 is TGTGCCAGCAGCACCTCCCTTAGCAATCAGCCCCAGCATTTT. Full variable domain (rest looked up from reference TRBV7-9 and TRBJ1-5): DTGVSQNPRHKITKRGQNVTFRCDPISEHNRLYWYRQTLGQGPEFLTYFQNEAQLEKSRLLSDRFSAERPKGSFSTLEIQRTEQGDSAMYLCASSTSLSNQPQHFGDGTRLSIL.

This clonotype was detected only a few times. The chain is built from TRBV28 and TRBJ2-7; D is undetermined. Germline lookup yields CDR1 MDHEN and CDR2 SYDVKM. The V end lost 1 base, the J end lost 6 bases, and 7 bases lay between the germline ends. The CDR3 consists of 12 residues. CDR3 sequence: CASSLSGPEQYF. As DNA, the CDR3 is TGTGCCAGCAGTTTATCAGGACCCGAGCAGTACTTC.

This clonotype was seen only a few times. V usage is TRBV29-1 and J usage is TRBJ2-5; no firm D call. The V end lost 7 bases, the J end lost 4 bases, and 13 bases lay between the germline ends. Germline V gene sequence: CDR1 SQVTM, CDR2 ANQGSEA. The CDR3 covers 12 residues. The CDR3 sequence is CSALVSVETQYF. CDR3 in DNA: TGCAGCGCCCTCGTCTCGGTAGAGACCCAGTACTTC. Using reference TRBV29-1 and TRBJ2-5 for the parts outside the CDR3, the full variable domain is SAVISQKPSRDICQRGTSLTIQCQVDSQVTMMFWYRQQPGQSLTLIATANQGSEATYESGFVIDKFPISRPNLTFSTLTVSNMSPEDSSIYLCSALVSVETQYFGPGTRLLVL.

This clonotype has just a few counts. The chain uses TRBV3-1 and TRBJ2-1; D perhaps matches TRBD2 (5 bases). The V end was cut by 0 bases, the J end by 9 bases, with 9 bases between. The CDR3 is 13 amino acids. Germline CDR1 LGHDT, CDR2 YNNKEL (reference sequence). The CDR3 coding sequence is TGTGCCAGCAGCCAAGATGTCCGGGGTGAGCAGTTCTTC. Its protein product is CASSQDVRGEQFF.

The gene calls are TRBV7-2 and TRBJ2-1; D remains ambiguous. The CDR3 consists of 11 residues. V lost 4 bases and J 7 bases, leaving 5 bases between the germline ends. Germline loops: CDR1 SGHTA, CDR2 FQGNSA. CDR3 region: CASSSLNEQFF. CDR3 sequence (DNA): TGTGCCAGCAGCTCGTTAAATGAGCAGTTCTTC.

This clonotype was recorded only once. The chain carries TRBV7-9 and TRBJ2-3; D is unclear. Deletions cut 5 bases from V and 5 bases from J, with 11 bases between. The CDR3 has 13 amino acids. The V gene's germline CDR1 is SEHNR and CDR2 FQNEAQ (reference sequence). This chain's CDR3 is CASSQPPKDTQYF. The CDR3 coding sequence is TGTGCCAGCAGCCAACCCCCAAAAGATACGCAGTATTTT. Full variable domain (remainder filled in from reference TRBV7-9 and TRBJ2-3): DTGVSQNPRHKITKRGQNVTFRCDPISEHNRLYWYRQTLGQGPEFLTYFQNEAQLEKSRLLSDRFSAERPKGSFSTLEIQRTEQGDSAMYLCASSQPPKDTQYFGPGTRLTVL.

This clonotype turned up a few times. The chain links TRBV5-1 to TRBJ1-1, with a weak D call TRBD1 (5 bases). From germline, CDR1 is SGHRS and CDR2 YFSETQ. This CDR3 region has 13 residues. V was clipped by 3 bases and J by 3 bases, with 9 bases between them. The CDR3, as DNA: TGCGCCAGCAGCTGGGGGACGGACACTGAAGCTTTCTTT. Its protein product is CASSWGTDTEAFF.

The table lists this clonotype with a few counts. V and J are TRBV20-1 and TRBJ2-3; 11 positions agree with TRBD2. This CDR3 spans 17 amino acids. CDR1 and CDR2 (germline): DFQATT, SNEGSKA (reference sequence). The V gene end was trimmed by 0 bases and the J gene end by 1 base; junction bases not matched to a gene: 6. CDR3 coding DNA: TGCAGTGCTAGAGATGCCCTGACTAGCGGGGGCACAGATACGCAGTATTTT. It yields the protein CSARDALTSGGTDTQYF.

The rearrangement joins TRBV19 to TRBJ1-2; 7 bases are a match to TRBD1. Germline CDR1 LNHDA, CDR2 SQIVND (reference sequence). Losses at the gene ends were 6 bases for V and 5 bases for J; bases not matched to a gene: 9. The CDR3 consists of 14 residues. CDR3 sequence: CASRKRQGVYGYTF. The CDR3 DNA is TGTGCCAGTAGAAAAAGACAGGGCGTGTATGGCTACACCTTC.

This rearrangement joins TRBV4-1 to TRBJ1-2, with TRBD1 identical over 7 bases. The CDR3 runs 17 residues. V was clipped by 4 bases and J by 6 bases; unmatched bases: 17. Germline V gene sequence: CDR1 MGHRA, CDR2 YSYEKL. The CDR3 region has the DNA TGCGCCAGCAGCCCTAAACCTTACGAACAGGGGCGTGATGGCTACACCTTC. Protein: CASSPKPYEQGRDGYTF.